This paragraph reports one TCR beta chain. Its antigen is unidentified. Sequencing was performed with immunoSEQ multiplex PCR; in TCRdb, only in-frame clones are kept and a portion is missing. The sample lists 650,000 to 800,000 clones; 90% to 95% were seen once. Naive CD8 cells were CD45RO-negative, positively selected for CCR7, excluding terminally differentiated effector memory CD45RA+ cells. Trimming shortened V by 8 bases and J by 5 bases, and 15 bases separated the two germline ends. The CDR3 loop spans 13 amino acids. Germline CDR1 SEHNR, CDR2 FQNEAQ (reference sequence). The source of the sample is a study of shared clonotypes between healthy human individuals. Whole-study context: Donors had three CD4 naive, three CD4 memory, two CD8 naive and one CD8 memory plate apiece. Whole-study results and caveats: When naive CD4 clonotypes were compared across several donors, 4% to 6.5% were shared. Memory subsets generally showed smaller estimated richness than naive subsets did. Incompleteness in sorted-subset sequencing, despite large depth, was shown by rarefaction.

The source of this sequence is a young man in good health. Sequenced material: naive CD8+ T cells sorted from blood. This chain links TRBV7-9 with TRBJ1-2; D perhaps matches TRBD1 (6 bases). This CDR3 is CASGTWTAYGYTF. CDR3 bases: TGTGCCAGCGGAACGTGGACAGCGTATGGCTACACCTTC.